A selection of T cell receptor beta chains follows, all from one sample in a study of blood T cell repertoires in COVID-19. The method was immunoSEQ multiplex PCR; TCRdb's version includes in-frame clones alone and lacks a portion of them. The table has roughly 80,000 clones, roughly nine tenths seen once; the top ten hold around 9.8%. The sequencing sample was made of peripheral blood. Source of these receptors: a human donor in a cohort sampled during active COVID-19. The CDR3 runs from the conserved cysteine through the conserved F or W. The D gene is left open where the match is weak. The size entry is marked missing in some rows and otherwise reads once, few, many or a size class.

-	-	TRBV27	TRBJ1-1	CASSLSRNTEAFF	TGTGCCAGCAGTTTATCCAGGAACACTGAAGCTTTCTTT
TRBD1	-	TRBV6-5	TRBJ2-5	CASRKGAGETQYF	TGTGCCAGCAGGAAGGGGGCTGGGGAGACCCAGTACTTC
-	-	TRBV29-1	TRBJ1-1	CSVLWALTLNAEAFF	TGCAGCGTCCTATGGGCCCTCACATTGAACGCTGAAGCTTTCTTT
-	-	TRBV6-5	TRBJ1-2	CASRTGYRGYTF	TGTGCCAGCAGAACAGGGTATCGAGGCTACACCTTC
TRBD1	-	TRBV19	TRBJ1-2	CASRDRKNYGYTF	TGTGCCAGTCGGGACAGGAAAAACTATGGCTACACCTTC
TRBD2	few	TRBV3-1/TRBV3-2	TRBJ2-7	CASSRGLAGGRLDEQYF	TGTGCCAGCAGCCGTGGACTAGCGGGGGGGCGGTTAGACGAGCAGTACTTC
TRBD1	-	TRBV5-6	TRBJ1-5	CASSSWGGPGGQPQHF	TGTGCCAGCAGCTCTTGGGGGGGACCAGGGGGCCAGCCCCAGCATTTT
-	-	TRBV30	TRBJ2-7	CACRLGGGTYEQYF	TGTGCCTGCCGCTTAGGGGGGGGAACCTACGAGCAGTACTTC
-	-	TRBV30	TRBJ1-1	CAWSAHPVVAFF	TGTGCCTGGAGTGCCCATCCGGTTGTGGCTTTCTTT
TRBD1	few	TRBV19	TRBJ1-5	CASSYRDSSNQPQHF	TGTGCCAGTAGTTACCGGGACAGTAGCAATCAGCCCCAGCATTTT
TRBD2	-	TRBV5-1	TRBJ2-5	CASSFSSGAEETQYF	TGCGCCAGCAGCTTCTCTAGCGGGGCCGAAGAGACCCAGTACTTC
-	once	TRBV5-1	TRBJ1-5	CASSPRGGNQPQHF	TGCGCCAGTTCCCCCAGGGGCGGCAATCAGCCCCAGCATTTT
TRBD2	-	TRBV18	TRBJ2-5	CASSPPTSGGKETQYF	TGTGCCAGCTCACCACCGACTAGCGGGGGGAAAGAGACCCAGTACTTC
-	-	TRBV2	TRBJ2-7	CASSENGQAYEQYF	TGTGCCAGCAGTGAAAATGGCCAGGCCTACGAGCAGTACTTC
-	-	TRBV3-1/TRBV3-2	TRBJ2-2	CASSQAQLNTGELFF	TGTGCCAGCAGCCAGGCACAGCTGAACACCGGGGAGCTGTTTTTT
-	few	TRBV16	TRBJ1-3	CASSQYDRGNTIYF	TGTGCCAGCAGCCAATACGACAGGGGAAACACCATATATTTT
-	-	TRBV6-2/TRBV6-3	TRBJ2-3	CASSYRASGTDTQYF	TGTGCCAGCAGTTACCGGGCTAGCGGCACAGATACGCAGTATTTT
TRBD1	once	TRBV18	TRBJ2-7	CASSPGTAISYEQYF	TGTGCCAGCTCACCCGGGACAGCGATTTCCTACGAGCAGTACTTC
-	once	TRBV28	TRBJ2-7	CASRSRTGFGTYEQYF	TGTGCCAGCAGATCCCGCACGGGATTTGGTACCTACGAGCAGTACTTC
-	-	TRBV20-1	TRBJ1-1	CSARGLIEAFF	TGCAGTGCTAGGGGACTGATTGAAGCTTTCTTT
-	-	TRBV19	TRBJ2-5	CASSIRNGASAQYF	TGTGCCAGTAGTATTAGGAACGGAGCGTCGGCCCAGTACTTC
-	-	TRBV9	TRBJ1-2	CASSVMGGYGYTF	TGTGCCAGCAGCGTAATGGGGGGCTATGGCTACACCTTC
-	-	TRBV25-1	TRBJ1-1	CASSGWAGGRAFF	TGTGCCAGCAGTGGATGGGCTGGAGGTCGAGCTTTCTTT
TRBD2	-	TRBV6-6	TRBJ2-7	CASSPGTSGGAYEQYF	TGTGCCAGCAGTCCCGGGACTAGCGGGGGGGCCTACGAGCAGTACTTC